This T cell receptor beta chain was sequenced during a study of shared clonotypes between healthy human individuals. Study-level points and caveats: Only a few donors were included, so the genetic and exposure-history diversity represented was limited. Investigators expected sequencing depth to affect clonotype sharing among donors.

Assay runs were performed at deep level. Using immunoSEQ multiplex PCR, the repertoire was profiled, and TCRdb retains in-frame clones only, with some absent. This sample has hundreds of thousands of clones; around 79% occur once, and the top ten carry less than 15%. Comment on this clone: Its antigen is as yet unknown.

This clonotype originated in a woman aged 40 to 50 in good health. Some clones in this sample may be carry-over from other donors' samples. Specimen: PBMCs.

The CDR3 region is CAWSGGREETQYF. The CDR3 DNA sequence: TGTGCCTGGAGCGGGGGCAGGGAAGAGACCCAGTACTTC. This chain joins TRBV30 and TRBJ2-5, with D perhaps assigned TRBD1 or TRBD2 (6 bases each). V was shortened by 3 bases and J by 3 bases, with 11 bases between the two germline ends. The CDR3 contains 13 residues. Germline loops: CDR1 GTSNPN, CDR2 SVGIG (reference sequence).